The sequence of this T cell receptor (beta chain) was determined in a study of immune evolution from preneoplasia to lung adenocarcinoma. Regarding the study as a whole: From normal lung to invasive adenocarcinoma, top clone frequencies appeared to decrease.

Trimming left V 5 bases short and J 0 bases short, with 17 bases between. The CDR3 totals 17 residues. Germline loops: CDR1 MGHRA, CDR2 YSYEKL. The data were produced by immunoSEQ multiplex PCR, yet TCRdb's version contains in-frame clones alone and is incomplete. The repertoire holds thousands of clones, roughly 80% seen once, with over 12% in the top ten. To note about this clone: Its antigen is still unknown.

Between the mid-2010s and the late 2010s, patients underwent resection in Japan or China. Sequences were obtained from FFPE adjacent normal lung tissue. V and J are TRBV4-1 and TRBJ2-1; either TRBD1 or TRBD2 may fit D (5 bases each). The sequence was collected from a person aged 40 to 49 with lung adenocarcinoma. CDR3 coding DNA: TGCGCCAGCAGCACACATGGTGGGGGTAGCTCCTACAATGAGCAGTTCTTC. Residues: CASSTHGGGSSYNEQFF.